These 26 T cell receptor beta chains originate from one sample sequenced in a study of blood T cell repertoires in COVID-19. Produced via immunoSEQ multiplex PCR; TCRdb's table is partial and in-frame only. There are about 280,000 clones in the sample; around 92% occur only once, and 11% lies in the top ten. Material: peripheral blood. These receptors were collected from a woman aged 25 to 39 with COVID-19, enrolled during active disease.

V and J are TRBV6-2 or TRBV6-3 and TRBJ2-3, with D maybe TRBD1 (5 bases). V was cut by 3 bases and J by 6 bases, with 16 bases left in between. Germline V gene lookup returns CDR1 MNHEY and CDR2 SVGEGT. The CDR3 has 15 amino acids. The CDR3 loop reads CASSYFADKRDTQYF. CDR3 sequence (DNA): TGTGCCAGCAGTTATTTTGCGGACAAACGGGATACGCAGTATTTT.

There are a few counts of this clone. The chain combines TRBV5-6 with TRBJ2-7; weak D call: TRBD1 (5 bases). With 0 bases removed from V and 3 bases from J, the gap between germline ends came to 7 bases. The germline V gene encodes CDR1 SGHDT and CDR2 YYEEEE. The CDR3 consists of 13 residues. The CDR3 nucleotides are TGTGCCAGCAGCTTGGGACAGAACTACGAGCAGTACTTC. Translating gives CASSLGQNYEQYF.

The chain is built from TRBV10-2 and TRBJ2-4; 7 bases align to TRBD1. The CDR3 has 13 amino acids. Germline V gene sequence: CDR1 WSHSY, CDR2 SAAADI. The V segment lost 4 bases and the J segment 9 bases; nucleotides outside the gene matches: 6. CDR3 residues: CASSAGTASIQYF. For the CDR3, the DNA is TGCGCCAGCAGTGCAGGGACAGCTTCCATTCAGTACTTC.

V usage is TRBV7-9 and J usage is TRBJ1-1; D not certain. Per the germline V gene, CDR1 is SEHNR and CDR2 is FQNEAQ (reference sequence). CDR3 length: 13 amino acids. V gave up 1 base and J gave up 1 base, with 4 bases separating them. CDR3 bases: TGTGCCAGCAGCTTAGGGGCGAACACTGAAGCTTTCTTT. It encodes CASSLGANTEAFF.

This clone appeared a single time. V and J are TRBV6-5 and TRBJ1-1; D is perhaps TRBD1 (5 bases). V was cut by 7 bases and J by 11 bases, with 23 bases left in between. CDR1 and CDR2 from the germline V gene are MNHEY and SVGAGI. This CDR3 spans 14 amino acids. The chain's CDR3 is CASTLGATRGAAFF. Written as DNA, the CDR3 is TGTGCCAGCACCCTTGGGGCCACCCGTGGGGCGGCTTTCTTT.

V is TRBV28 and J is TRBJ2-7, with D maybe TRBD2 (5 bases). Germline CDR1 is MDHEN and CDR2 is SYDVKM. This CDR3 has 18 residues. Trimming pared 3 bases from V and 0 bases from J, leaving 21 bases between. CDR3 in DNA: TGTGCCAGCAGTTTTAGTGGGCGGATGCGGGTTAGCTCCTACGAGCAGTACTTC. Translated: CASSFSGRMRVSSYEQYF. Full variable domain (remainder filled in from reference TRBV28 and TRBJ2-7): DVKVTQSSRYLVKRTGEKVFLECVQDMDHENMFWYRQDPGLGLRLIYFSYDVKMKEKGDIPEGYSVSREKKERFSLILESASTNQTSMYLCASSFSGRMRVSSYEQYFGPGTRLTVT.

The V gene is TRBV16, the J gene TRBJ1-1; TRBD1 aligns across 7 bases. The trim removed 4 bases at V and 1 base at J, leaving 12 bases unmatched. The CDR3 is made up of 17 amino acids. Germline values: CDR1 KGHSY, CDR2 FQNENV. DNA for the CDR3: TGTGCCAGCAGCCGAGCTAATCCGGGACAGCAGAACACTGAAGCTTTCTTT. As protein: CASSRANPGQQNTEAFF.

This clone occurred once. CDR3 residues: CASSPGEGVYQPQHF. In DNA form, the CDR3 reads TGTGCCAGCAGCCCCGGGGAGGGGGTTTATCAGCCCCAGCATTTT. This rearrangement joins TRBV6-5 to TRBJ1-5; D might be TRBD1 (6 bases). The CDR3 is 15 amino acids. Germline loops: CDR1 MNHEY, CDR2 SVGAGI. V shed 6 bases and J shed 5 bases, with 17 bases lying between them.

V and J are TRBV29-1 and TRBJ1-4; the match to TRBD1 covers 8 bases. J lost 7 bases, V lost 7 bases, and 8 bases had no gene match. Germline V gene data show CDR1 as SQVTM and CDR2 as ANQGSEA. The CDR3 runs 13 residues. The CDR3 loop reads CSAWTGRPEKLFF. The CDR3 DNA follows: TGCAGCGCCTGGACAGGGAGGCCTGAAAAACTGTTTTTT.

The V call is TRBV7-7, the J call TRBJ2-5; maybe TRBD1 (5 bases). The length of the CDR3 is 11 residues. V lost 2 bases to trimming and J lost 13 bases, with 11 bases between them. Germline V gene sequence: CDR1 SSHAT, CDR2 FNYEAQ (reference sequence). CDR3 protein: CASSLQGSRYF. In DNA form, the CDR3 reads TGTGCCAGCAGCTTACAGGGCTCTAGGTACTTC.

The chain links TRBV27 to TRBJ2-2; 8 bases fit TRBD2. The germline V gene encodes CDR1 MNHEY and CDR2 SMNVEV (reference sequence). CDR3 length: 16 amino acids. The trim removed 0 bases at V and 6 bases at J, leaving 6 bases unmatched. CDR3 DNA sequence: TGTGCCAGCAGTTTATCCCCGGGGGGGCTTGCCGGGGAGCTGTTTTTT. It codes for CASSLSPGGLAGELFF.

The genes are TRBV19 and TRBJ2-6; 9 bases fit TRBD1. After removal of 5 bases from V and 1 base from J, the junction contained 3 bases not matched to a gene. This CDR3 contains 16 residues. From germline, CDR1 is LNHDA and CDR2 SQIVND (reference sequence). CDR3 nucleotides: TGTGCCAGTAGTCCCGGGACAGGGTCTGGGGCCAACGTCCTGACTTTC. Protein product: CASSPGTGSGANVLTF.

V and J are TRBV5-1 and TRBJ2-5; 7 bases map to TRBD1. The CDR3 extends over 16 amino acids. Trimming removed 4 bases from V and 3 bases from J; junction bases left unmatched: 12. CDR1 SGHRS and CDR2 YFSETQ come from the germline V gene. DNA of the CDR3: TGCGCCAGCAGCCCCGGGACAGTTATTTTTGAAGAGACCCAGTACTTC. Amino acid sequence: CASSPGTVIFEETQYF.

The chain combines TRBV19 with TRBJ1-5; TRBD1 matches 9 bases. Unmatched junction bases numbered 18, after V lost 4 bases and J lost 2 bases. CDR3 length equals 20 residues. Germline V gives CDR1 LNHDA, CDR2 SQIVND (reference sequence). The CDR3 sequence: CASSTPLPGTGIFGNQPQHF. In DNA form, the CDR3 reads TGTGCCAGTAGTACTCCACTCCCCGGGACAGGGATTTTTGGCAATCAGCCCCAGCATTTT. Complete variable domain (other parts from reference TRBV19 and TRBJ1-5): DGGITQSPKYLFRKEGQNVTLSCEQNLNHDAMYWYRQDPGQGLRLIYYSQIVNDFQKGDIAEGYSVSREKKESFPLTVTSAQKNPTAFYLCASSTPLPGTGIFGNQPQHFGDGTRLSIL.

The V call is TRBV28, the J call TRBJ2-7; 7 bases map to TRBD2. CDR1 is MDHEN and CDR2 is SYDVKM in the germline V gene. This CDR3 spans 16 amino acids. V shed 3 bases and J 1 base; nucleotides not matched to a gene: 9. The CDR3 DNA follows: TGTGCCAGCAGTTTCAGCGGGGAAGGTCGGTCCTACGAGCAGTACTTC. Residues: CASSFSGEGRSYEQYF. The full variable domain, its missing parts supplied by reference TRBV28 and TRBJ2-7, is DVKVTQSSRYLVKRTGEKVFLECVQDMDHENMFWYRQDPGLGLRLIYFSYDVKMKEKGDIPEGYSVSREKKERFSLILESASTNQTSMYLCASSFSGEGRSYEQYFGPGTRLTVT.

CDR3 sequence: CASSAGGAKYNEQFF. Written as DNA, the CDR3 is TGTGCCAGCAGTGCCGGGGGGGCCAAATACAATGAGCAGTTCTTC. The chain combines TRBV25-1 with TRBJ2-1, with 8 bases that match TRBD2. The length of the CDR3 is 15 residues. The trim removed 4 bases at V and 4 bases at J, leaving 6 bases unmatched. Germline V lookup: CDR1 MGHDK, CDR2 SYGVNS.

The V and J genes are TRBV5-1 and TRBJ2-1, with a tentative D call TRBD2 (5 bases). Germline lookup yields CDR1 SGHRS and CDR2 YFSETQ. CDR3 length equals 15 residues. V was pared by 5 bases and J by 0 bases, with 12 bases between. The CDR3 region is CASRSTGSSYNEQFF. The CDR3 DNA is TGCGCCAGCAGATCAACGGGGAGCTCCTACAATGAGCAGTTCTTC.

In this sample, this clone turned up a few times. The genes are TRBV19 and TRBJ1-5; 9 bases are shared with TRBD1. After removal of 6 bases from V and 4 bases from J, the junction contained 1 base not matched to a gene. Germline loops: CDR1 LNHDA, CDR2 SQIVND (reference sequence). The CDR3 runs to 13 residues. The CDR3 DNA reads TGTGCCAGTAGCGGGACAGGGAATCAGCCCCAGCATTTT. Translating it yields CASSGTGNQPQHF.

This chain joins TRBV21-1 and TRBJ1-2; the D segment call TRBD1 is taken from the table without a DNA check. TRBV21-1 is an annotated pseudogene. This CDR3 is 19 amino acids long. The CDR3 loop is CASSTMGRTGGRSGDGYTF. Here the CDR3 DNA reads TGTGCCAGCAGCACAATGGGGAGGACAGGGGGCCGGAGCGGCGATGGCTACACCTTC.

The chain is built from TRBV7-8 and TRBJ1-1; tentative D call: TRBD1 (6 bases). The CDR3 sequence is 12 residues long. Germline V gene lookup returns CDR1 SGHVS and CDR2 FQNEAQ. V lost 5 bases, J lost 5 bases, and 9 bases lay in between. CDR3 nucleotides: TGTGCCAGCAGCACACAGGGAACTGAAGCTTTCTTT. Its translation: CASSTQGTEAFF.

The chain recombines TRBV7-2 with TRBJ1-4; 9 nucleotides agree with TRBD1. After removal of 5 bases from V and 7 bases from J, the junction contained 8 bases not matched to a gene. Germline V lookup: CDR1 SGHTA, CDR2 FQGNSA. The CDR3 has 15 residues. CDR3 bases: TGTGCCAGCAGCCCGAGACAGGGGGAGGGTGAAAAACTGTTTTTT. Translation gives CASSPRQGEGEKLFF.

The chain links TRBV12-3 or TRBV12-4 to TRBJ1-1; D unresolved. The CDR3 sequence is 12 residues long. V lost 5 bases and J 0 bases, leaving 4 bases between the germline ends. The CDR3 DNA reads as TGTGCCAGCAGTCTCGTGAACACTGAAGCTTTCTTT. As protein: CASSLVNTEAFF.

V and J are TRBV29-1 and TRBJ2-7, with 9 bases that match TRBD2. V lost 4 bases and J lost 5; bases outside the gene matches: 12. Germline CDR1 SQVTM, CDR2 ANQGSEA. This CDR3 spans 15 amino acids. The CDR3 DNA is TGCAGCGTTGCGTGGGGACCGGGACTAGCAAACGAGCAGTACTTC. This sequence encodes CSVAWGPGLANEQYF.

This chain joins TRBV2 and TRBJ1-1, with D possibly TRBD1 on 5 matching bases. This CDR3 region has 13 residues. CDR1 is SNHLY and CDR2 is FYNNEI in the germline V gene. With 4 bases removed from V and 10 bases from J, the gap between germline ends came to 16 bases. The CDR3 DNA sequence: TGTGCCAGCAGTGTAAGGGGTCTCTGGGGAGCTTTCTTT. Its translation is CASSVRGLWGAFF.

V and J are TRBV10-3 and TRBJ1-3, with 10 bases matching TRBD1. From germline, CDR1 is ENHRY and CDR2 SYGVKD. This CDR3 region has 14 residues. J was trimmed by 5 bases and V by 4 bases; bases with no gene match: 2. The CDR3 nucleotides are TGTGCCATCAGTGGGACAGGGGGGAGAAACACCATATATTTT. Translated: CAISGTGGRNTIYF.

The chain recombines TRBV19 with TRBJ1-5, with D perhaps TRBD1 (6 bases). Trimming cost V 7 bases and J 4 bases, with 17 bases left between them. The CDR3 extends over 15 amino acids. Germline loops: CDR1 LNHDA, CDR2 SQIVND (reference sequence). CDR3 protein: CASMVDREGNQPQHF. The CDR3 nucleotides are TGTGCCAGTATGGTGGACAGAGAGGGTAATCAGCCCCAGCATTTT.